This TCR beta chain was sequenced for a study of blood T cell repertoires in COVID-19. Libraries were prepared by immunoSEQ multiplex PCR; TCRdb keeps only in-frame clonotypes and omits some of them. The sample contains some 490,000 clones, approximately 86% of which appear only once. The germline CDR1 and CDR2 sequences are MDHEN and SYDVKM. This CDR3 is 15 amino acids long. V lost 5 bases, J lost 3 bases, and 6 bases stayed unmatched. This sequence originates from a woman aged 60 to 75 who had recovered from COVID-19. Sequenced input: PBMCs or T cells enriched from blood (not recorded which). This rearrangement joins TRBV28 to TRBJ2-2; TRBD1 matches at 7 bases. Here the CDR3 reads CASSPRQGYTGELFF. CDR3 DNA sequence: TGTGCCAGCAGTCCCCGACAGGGATACACCGGGGAGCTGTTTTTT.